Each of the 6 T cell receptor beta chains below was sequenced from the same sample in a study of blood T cell repertoires in COVID-19. The assay was immunoSEQ multiplex PCR, and TCRdb's table has in-frame clones only and misses some. The data hold 140,000 to 150,000 clones, with around 79% observed a single time. Source material: peripheral blood. These receptor sequences come from a man aged 50-59 years with active or convalescent COVID-19.

The chain recombines TRBV7-6 with TRBJ2-7; D call uncertain. This CDR3 has 14 residues. Trimming removed 3 bases from V and 5 bases from J, with 14 bases in between. Per the germline V gene, CDR1 is SGHVS and CDR2 is FNYEAQ. The CDR3, as DNA: TGTGCCAGCAGCTTCGATCCAGGTCTCAACGAGCAGTACTTC. Translated, it gives CASSFDPGLNEQYF. The full variable domain, rest sourced from reference TRBV7-6 and TRBJ2-7, is GAGVSQSPRYKVTKRGQDVALRCDPISGHVSLYWYRQALGQGPEFLTYFNYEAQQDKSGLPNDRFSAERPEGSISTLTIQRTEQRDSAMYRCASSFDPGLNEQYFGPGTRLTVT.

This clone was counted between two and nine times. The chain couples TRBV28 to TRBJ1-1; TRBD1 agrees at 8 bases. Trimming removed 4 bases from V and 1 base from J; junction bases left unmatched: 8. Per the germline V gene, CDR1 is MDHEN and CDR2 is SYDVKM. The CDR3 has 16 residues. The CDR3 sequence is CASSYYSGTGNTEAFF. For the CDR3, the DNA is TGTGCCAGCAGTTACTACTCTGGGACAGGGAACACTGAAGCTTTCTTT.

The CDR3, as DNA: TGTGCCAGCAGCTTAGTGGCAGGGAGGACAAACACCTTC. As protein: CASSLVAGRTNTF. The rearrangement joins TRBV7-9 to TRBJ1-2, with D possibly matching TRBD1 (5 bases). V shed 1 base and J shed 12 bases, with 15 bases lying between them. The CDR3 covers 13 residues. Germline V CDR1 and CDR2: SEHNR, FQNEAQ (reference sequence).

This clone has only one observation. This chain connects TRBV19 to TRBJ1-1, with D possibly TRBD1 on 5 matching bases. Trimming took off 4 bases at V and 6 bases at J, with 15 bases between the two ends. The CDR3 covers 14 residues. Germline values: CDR1 LNHDA, CDR2 SQIVND (reference sequence). Here the CDR3 reads CASSTRRGDAEAFF. The CDR3, as DNA: TGTGCCAGTAGTACGAGGCGGGGGGACGCTGAAGCTTTCTTT.

The gene calls are TRBV11-2 and TRBJ1-5, with a possible D match to TRBD1 (6 bases). Germline CDR1 SGHAT, CDR2 FQNNGV. The CDR3 totals 15 residues. Trimming removed 2 bases at V and 5 bases at J, with 13 bases between. CDR3 loop: CASSLFAGGDQPQHF. CDR3 DNA: TGTGCCAGCAGCTTATTTGCGGGGGGCGATCAGCCCCAGCATTTT.

This clone was seen a few times. The V call is TRBV28, the J call TRBJ1-2; TRBD1 matches 7 bases. The CDR3 covers 15 residues. The germline V gene encodes CDR1 MDHEN and CDR2 SYDVKM. V trimming: 6 bases; J trimming: 0 bases; junction bases outside the gene matches: 7. CDR3 nucleotide sequence: TGTGCCAGCAGAGACCGGGGACAGCCTAACTATGGCTACACCTTC. Its translation is CASRDRGQPNYGYTF.